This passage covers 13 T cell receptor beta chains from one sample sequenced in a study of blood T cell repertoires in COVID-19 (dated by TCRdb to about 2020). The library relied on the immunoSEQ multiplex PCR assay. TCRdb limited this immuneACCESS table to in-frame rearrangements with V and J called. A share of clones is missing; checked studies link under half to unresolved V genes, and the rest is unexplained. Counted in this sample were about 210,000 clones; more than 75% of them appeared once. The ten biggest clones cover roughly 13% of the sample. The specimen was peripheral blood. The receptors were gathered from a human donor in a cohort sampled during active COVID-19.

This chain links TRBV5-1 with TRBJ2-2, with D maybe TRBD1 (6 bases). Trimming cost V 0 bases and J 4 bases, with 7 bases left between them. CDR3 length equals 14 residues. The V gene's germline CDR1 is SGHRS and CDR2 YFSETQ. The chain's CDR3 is CASSLEQGTGELFF. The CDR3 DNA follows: TGCGCCAGCAGCTTGGAACAGGGCACCGGGGAGCTGTTTTTT.

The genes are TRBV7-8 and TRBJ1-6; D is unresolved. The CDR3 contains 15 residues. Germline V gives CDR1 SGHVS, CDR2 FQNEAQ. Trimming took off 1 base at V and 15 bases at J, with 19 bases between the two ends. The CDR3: CASSLVPDSFSHLHF. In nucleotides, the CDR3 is TGTGCCAGCAGCTTAGTCCCCGACTCCTTCTCCCACCTCCACTTT. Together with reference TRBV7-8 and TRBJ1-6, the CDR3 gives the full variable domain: GAGVSQSPRYKVAKRGQDVALRCDPISGHVSLFWYQQALGQGPEFLTYFQNEAQLDKSGLPSDRFFAERPEGSVSTLKIQRTQQEDSAVYLCASSLVPDSFSHLHFGNGTRLTVT.

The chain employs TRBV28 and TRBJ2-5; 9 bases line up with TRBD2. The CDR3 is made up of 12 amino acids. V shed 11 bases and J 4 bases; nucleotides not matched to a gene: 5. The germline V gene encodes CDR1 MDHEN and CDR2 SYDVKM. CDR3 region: CAGLGLAETQYF. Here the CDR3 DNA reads TGTGCCGGTCTGGGACTAGCAGAGACCCAGTACTTC.

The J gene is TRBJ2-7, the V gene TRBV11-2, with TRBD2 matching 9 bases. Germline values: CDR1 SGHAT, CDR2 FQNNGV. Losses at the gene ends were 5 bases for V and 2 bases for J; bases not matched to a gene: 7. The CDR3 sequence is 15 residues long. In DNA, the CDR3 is TGTGCCAGCAGCGGGGGGGGACTAGCAGCCTACGAGCAGTACTTC. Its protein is CASSGGGLAAYEQYF.

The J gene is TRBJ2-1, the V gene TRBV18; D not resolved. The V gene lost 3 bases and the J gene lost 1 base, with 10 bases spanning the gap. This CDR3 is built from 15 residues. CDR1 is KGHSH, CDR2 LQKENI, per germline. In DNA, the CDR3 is TGTGCCAGCTCACCTCTTTCCGGGTCCTACAATGAGCAGTTCTTC. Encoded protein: CASSPLSGSYNEQFF.

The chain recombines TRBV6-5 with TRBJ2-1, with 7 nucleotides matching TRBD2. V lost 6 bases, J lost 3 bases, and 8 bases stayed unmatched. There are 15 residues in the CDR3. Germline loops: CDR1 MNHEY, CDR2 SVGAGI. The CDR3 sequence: CASRSAGNVYNEQFF. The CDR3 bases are TGTGCCAGCAGATCAGCGGGGAACGTCTACAATGAGCAGTTCTTC.

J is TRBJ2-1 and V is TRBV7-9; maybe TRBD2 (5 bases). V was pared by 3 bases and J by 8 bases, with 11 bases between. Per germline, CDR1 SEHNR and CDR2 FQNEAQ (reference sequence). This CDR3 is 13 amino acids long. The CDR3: CASSFEAEDEQFF. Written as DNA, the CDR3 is TGTGCCAGCAGCTTCGAGGCGGAGGATGAGCAGTTCTTC.

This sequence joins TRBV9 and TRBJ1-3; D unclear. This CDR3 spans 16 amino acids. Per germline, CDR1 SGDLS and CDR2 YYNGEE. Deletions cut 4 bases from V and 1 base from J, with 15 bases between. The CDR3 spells CASSPHLEASGNTIYF. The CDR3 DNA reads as TGTGCCAGCAGCCCCCATCTGGAGGCGTCTGGAAACACCATATATTTT.

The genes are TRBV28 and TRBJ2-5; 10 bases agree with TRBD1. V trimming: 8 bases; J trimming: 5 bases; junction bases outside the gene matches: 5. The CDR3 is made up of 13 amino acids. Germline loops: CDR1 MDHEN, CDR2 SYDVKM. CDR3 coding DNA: TGTGCCAGCTACGACAGGGGGCGGGAGACCCAGTACTTC. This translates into CASYDRGRETQYF.

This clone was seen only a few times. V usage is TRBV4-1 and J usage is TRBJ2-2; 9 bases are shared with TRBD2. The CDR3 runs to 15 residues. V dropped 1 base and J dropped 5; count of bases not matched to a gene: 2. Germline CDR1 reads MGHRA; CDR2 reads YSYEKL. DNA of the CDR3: TGCGCCAGCAGCCAAGTAGCGGGAGCGACCGGGGAGCTGTTTTTT. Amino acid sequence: CASSQVAGATGELFF.

Here the CDR3 reads CASSWGRGPQPQHF. CDR3 nucleotides: TGTGCCAGCAGCTGGGGCAGGGGGCCTCAGCCCCAGCATTTT. The chain recombines TRBV7-2 with TRBJ1-5; 8 nucleotides line up with TRBD1. With 4 bases clipped from V and 6 bases from J, the junction kept 5 bases outside the gene matches. The CDR3 is 14 residues long. The germline gives CDR1 SGHTA, CDR2 FQGNSA.

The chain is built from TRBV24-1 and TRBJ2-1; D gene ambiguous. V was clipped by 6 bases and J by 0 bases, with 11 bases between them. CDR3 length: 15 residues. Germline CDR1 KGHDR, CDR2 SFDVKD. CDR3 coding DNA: TGTGCCACCAGTCATGACTTACGCTCCTACAATGAGCAGTTCTTC. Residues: CATSHDLRSYNEQFF.

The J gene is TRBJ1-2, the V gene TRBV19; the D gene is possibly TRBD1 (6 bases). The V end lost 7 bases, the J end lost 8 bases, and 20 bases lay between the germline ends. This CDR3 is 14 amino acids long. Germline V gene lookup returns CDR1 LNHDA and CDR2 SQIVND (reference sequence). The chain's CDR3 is CASTPFAQGGGYTF. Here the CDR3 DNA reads TGTGCCAGTACCCCGTTCGCACAGGGCGGAGGCTACACCTTC.